The 20 T cell receptor beta chains listed next were all sequenced from one sample in a study of blood T cells in healthy people across ages. With a J-beta primer mix and a sample-barcoded 5' primer, a second PCR ran roughly 7 to 11 cycles. TCRdb independently ran MiXCR on the 5' RACE reads; one entry per CDR3 protein. The sample yields approximately 900,000 distinct CDR3 sequences, around 49% seen once. The source material was blood. These receptors were taken from a man younger than 40 in good health.

This clonotype was recorded once. This chain connects TRBV11-2 to TRBJ2-3; 8 bases fit TRBD2. Looked up from germline, CDR1 is SGHAT and CDR2 is FQNNGV. V was clipped by 3 bases and J by 0 bases; unmatched bases: 8. CDR3 size: 17 residues. The CDR3 loop is CASSFAPAGASTDTQYF. The CDR3, as DNA: TGTGCCAGCAGCTTCGCCCCAGCGGGGGCTAGCACAGATACGCAGTATTTT.

This clonotype was found many times. The rearrangement links TRBV5-6 to TRBJ2-5, with D tentatively TRBD2 (5 bases). V was clipped by 2 bases and J by 1 base, with 12 bases between them. The germline V gene has CDR1 SGHDT and CDR2 YYEEEE. The length of the CDR3 is 15 residues. In DNA, the CDR3 is TGTGCCAGCAGCTTATCGGGGTTCGTCCAAGAGACCCAGTACTTC. Encoded protein: CASSLSGFVQETQYF.

J is TRBJ1-2 and V is TRBV15; no firm D call. V lost 3 bases to trimming and J lost 8 bases, with 13 bases between them. Germline values: CDR1 LNHNV, CDR2 YYDKDF (reference sequence). CDR3 length equals 13 residues. The CDR3 nucleotides are TGTGCCACCAGCAGCCGGCGCGGGGTCGGCTACACCTTC. Protein product: CATSSRRGVGYTF.

The rearrangement links TRBV7-2 to TRBJ1-2; TRBD1 matches 10 bases. The germline V gene has CDR1 SGHTA and CDR2 FQGNSA. This CDR3 is 16 amino acids long. The trim removed 6 bases at V and 4 bases at J, leaving 11 bases unmatched. The chain's CDR3 is CASSLRSRDRGYGYTF. CDR3 bases: TGTGCCAGCAGTTTAAGGAGCCGGGACAGGGGCTATGGCTACACCTTC. Drawing the rest from reference TRBV7-2 and TRBJ1-2, the complete variable domain is GAGVSQSPSNKVTEKGKDVELRCDPISGHTALYWYRQSLGQGLEFLIYFQGNSAPDKSGLPSDRFSAERTGGSVSTLTIQRTQQEDSAVYLCASSLRSRDRGYGYTFGSGTRLTVV.

This clonotype was detected many times. The chain combines TRBV27 with TRBJ1-4; D is ambiguous. Germline lookup yields CDR1 MNHEY and CDR2 SMNVEV (reference sequence). With 3 bases removed from V and 3 bases from J, the gap between germline ends came to 11 bases. The CDR3 contains 15 residues. CDR3 loop: CASSLSVAANEKLFF. The CDR3 region has the DNA TGTGCCAGCAGTTTGTCAGTAGCGGCTAATGAAAAACTGTTTTTT. The full variable domain, rest sourced from reference TRBV27 and TRBJ1-4, is EAQVTQNPRYLITVTGKKLTVTCSQNMNHEYMSWYRQDPGLGLRQIYYSMNVEVTDKGDVPEGYKVSRKEKRNFPLILESPSPNQTSLYFCASSLSVAANEKLFFGSGTQLSVL.

As DNA, the CDR3 is TGTGCCAGCATCGACCGCGGGGGCTCCTACGAGCAGTACTTC. Translating gives CASIDRGGSYEQYF. The V gene is TRBV28, the J gene TRBJ2-7; TRBD2 agrees at 7 bases. Germline-derived CDR1 and CDR2 are MDHEN and SYDVKM. The trim removed 7 bases at V and 0 bases at J, leaving 6 bases unmatched. The CDR3 runs to 14 residues.

The J gene is TRBJ1-5, the V gene TRBV14; D uncertain. The V end was cut by 6 bases, the J end by 2 bases, with 8 bases between. Germline CDR1 is SGHDN and CDR2 is FVKESK. The CDR3 runs to 13 residues. The CDR3 bases are TGTGCCAGCAGTGCTGGGGGCAATCAGCCCCAGCATTTT. It encodes CASSAGGNQPQHF.

This clonotype was seen a few times. The chain links TRBV29-1 to TRBJ1-2; D is uncertain. The CDR3 totals 13 residues. The germline V gene encodes CDR1 SQVTM and CDR2 ANQGSEA. V lost 6 bases and J 2 bases, leaving 13 bases between the germline ends. The CDR3 reads CSVARDTNYGYTF. The CDR3 DNA reads TGCAGCGTCGCACGTGACACCAACTATGGCTACACCTTC.

A few counts support this clonotype. This chain links TRBV7-2 with TRBJ2-7, with no clear D. The V gene's germline CDR1 is SGHTA and CDR2 FQGNSA. The CDR3 sequence is 11 residues long. V was clipped by 6 bases and J by 7 bases, with 10 bases between them. The CDR3 DNA reads TGTGCCAGCAGTCAAAGGGATGAGCAGTACTTC. It is translated as CASSQRDEQYF. The full variable domain, with the rest looked up from reference TRBV7-2 and TRBJ2-7, is GAGVSQSPSNKVTEKGKDVELRCDPISGHTALYWYRQSLGQGLEFLIYFQGNSAPDKSGLPSDRFSAERTGGSVSTLTIQRTQQEDSAVYLCASSQRDEQYFGPGTRLTVT.

The chain is built from TRBV5-1 and TRBJ2-7; 8 nucleotides align to TRBD1. CDR3 size: 14 residues. V lost 2 bases to trimming and J lost 3 bases; unmatched junction nucleotides: 4. Germline CDR1 SGHRS, CDR2 YFSETQ. In DNA, the CDR3 is TGCGCCAGCAGCTTTGGTGACAGGGGCTACGAGCAGTACTTC. Translating it yields CASSFGDRGYEQYF.

This chain uses TRBV9 with TRBJ2-3, with D maybe TRBD1 (6 bases). V was shortened by 4 bases and J by 6 bases, with 12 bases between the two germline ends. Germline CDR1 SGDLS, CDR2 YYNGEE. CDR3 size: 13 residues. DNA for the CDR3: TGTGCCAGCAGCTACTACAGGGAGGATACGCAGTATTTT. Translation gives CASSYYREDTQYF.

V gene TRBV18 combines with J gene TRBJ2-1; TRBD1 might be the D (6 bases). CDR1 is KGHSH and CDR2 is LQKENI in the germline V gene. The CDR3 contains 15 residues. Trimming took off 3 bases at V and 4 bases at J, with 13 bases between the two ends. The CDR3 DNA follows: TGTGCCAGCTCACCGGCGGACAGTCTGTACAATGAGCAGTTCTTC. Translating it yields CASSPADSLYNEQFF.

The table lists this clonotype with many counts. The chain has TRBV7-2 and TRBJ2-7; D may be TRBD2 (5 bases). The CDR3 covers 14 residues. V lost 5 bases to trimming and J lost 0 bases, with 11 bases between them. Germline CDR1 is SGHTA and CDR2 is FQGNSA. The CDR3 protein is CASSLDWNSYEQYF. The DNA for the CDR3 is TGTGCCAGCAGCCTGGACTGGAACTCCTACGAGCAGTACTTC.

The rearrangement uses TRBV7-9 and TRBJ1-5; D might be TRBD1 (6 bases). This CDR3 is built from 16 residues. The V end was cut by 2 bases, the J end by 0 bases, with 11 bases between. CDR1 SEHNR and CDR2 FQNEAQ come from the germline V gene (reference sequence). The CDR3 DNA sequence: TGTGCCAGCAGCTTATCCAGGGGATATAGCAATCAGCCCCAGCATTTT. Translation: CASSLSRGYSNQPQHF.

CDR3 nucleotides: TGTGCCAGCAGCTTGCGTACCCGGGACAGGGGATTGGGCTACACCTTC. The encoded protein is CASSLRTRDRGLGYTF. The V call is TRBV7-2, the J call TRBJ1-2; TRBD1 agrees at 10 bases. The CDR3 contains 16 residues. Trimming removed 3 bases from V and 8 bases from J; junction bases left unmatched: 12. Germline CDR1 and CDR2: SGHTA and FQGNSA.

In its sample, this clonotype was seen a few times. This chain links TRBV7-2 with TRBJ2-4, with 9 nucleotides matching TRBD2. Germline V gives CDR1 SGHTA, CDR2 FQGNSA. J lost 0 bases, V lost 3 bases, and 12 bases had no gene match. The CDR3 has 19 residues. CDR3 amino acids: CASSFEGSGGIGAKNIQYF. CDR3 sequence (DNA): TGTGCCAGCAGCTTTGAAGGTAGCGGGGGAATTGGAGCCAAAAACATTCAGTACTTC.

The J gene is TRBJ1-2, the V gene TRBV25-1; D is possibly TRBD1 (5 bases). CDR1 is MGHDK and CDR2 is SYGVNS in the germline V gene. The CDR3 length is 14 residues. Trimming removed 4 bases at V and 2 bases at J, with 11 bases between. CDR3 residues: CASSARGTNYGYTF. CDR3 in DNA: TGTGCCAGCAGTGCCCGGGGCACCAACTATGGCTACACCTTC.

This chain uses TRBV7-9 with TRBJ1-5; D ambiguous. Trimming removed 5 bases from V and 3 bases from J, with 11 bases in between. The CDR3 is 14 residues long. Germline CDR1 reads SEHNR; CDR2 reads FQNEAQ (reference sequence). The CDR3 nucleotides read TGTGCCAGCAGCCATTCGGGCACCAATCAGCCCCAGCATTTT. It encodes CASSHSGTNQPQHF. The full variable domain, completed using reference TRBV7-9 and TRBJ1-5, is DTGVSQNPRHKITKRGQNVTFRCDPISEHNRLYWYRQTLGQGPEFLTYFQNEAQLEKSRLLSDRFSAERPKGSFSTLEIQRTEQGDSAMYLCASSHSGTNQPQHFGDGTRLSIL.

The table lists this clonotype with a few counts. The chain couples TRBV5-1 to TRBJ2-7, with D unresolved. Trimming removed 0 bases at V and 0 bases at J, with 10 bases between. This CDR3 contains 15 residues. Germline CDR1 reads SGHRS; CDR2 reads YFSETQ. This CDR3 reads CASSLGGSNSYEQYF. For the CDR3, the DNA is TGCGCCAGCAGCTTGGGAGGCAGTAACTCCTACGAGCAGTACTTC. Complete variable domain (other parts from reference TRBV5-1 and TRBJ2-7): KAGVTQTPRYLIKTRGQQVTLSCSPISGHRSVSWYQQTPGQGLQFLFEYFSETQRNKGNFPGRFSGRQFSNSRSEMNVSTLELGDSALYLCASSLGGSNSYEQYFGPGTRLTVT.

The rearrangement joins TRBV6-5 to TRBJ1-1; the D gene is possibly TRBD1 (5 bases). The CDR3 runs 15 residues. Germline V lookup: CDR1 MNHEY, CDR2 SVGAGI. V was clipped by 5 bases and J by 0 bases, with 13 bases between them. The CDR3 DNA is TGTGCCAGCAGTACCCAGGGTTTCATGAACACTGAAGCTTTCTTT. Translated, it gives CASSTQGFMNTEAFF.